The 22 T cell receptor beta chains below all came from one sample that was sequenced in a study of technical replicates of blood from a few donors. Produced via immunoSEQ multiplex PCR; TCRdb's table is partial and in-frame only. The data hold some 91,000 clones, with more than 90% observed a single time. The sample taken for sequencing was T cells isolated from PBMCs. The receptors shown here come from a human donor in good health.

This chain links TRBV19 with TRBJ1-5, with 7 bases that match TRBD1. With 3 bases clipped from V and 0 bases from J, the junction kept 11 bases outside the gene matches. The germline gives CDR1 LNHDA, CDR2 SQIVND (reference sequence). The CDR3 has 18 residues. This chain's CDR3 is CASSILGTEPYSNQPQHF. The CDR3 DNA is TGTGCCAGTAGTATTCTTGGGACAGAACCTTATAGCAATCAGCCCCAGCATTTT.

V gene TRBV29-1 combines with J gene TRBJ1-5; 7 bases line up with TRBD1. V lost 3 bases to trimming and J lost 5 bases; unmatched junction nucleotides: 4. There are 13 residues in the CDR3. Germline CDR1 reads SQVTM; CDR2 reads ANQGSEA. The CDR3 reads CSVDGQGDQPQHF. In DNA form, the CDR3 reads TGCAGCGTTGACGGGCAGGGGGATCAGCCCCAGCATTTT.

The CDR3 sequence is CASSSAWDMYEQYF. CDR3 DNA: TGTGCCAGTAGTTCGGCTTGGGACATGTACGAGCAGTACTTC. The chain uses TRBV19 and TRBJ2-7; tentative D call: TRBD1 (6 bases). V shed 5 bases and J shed 4 bases, with 15 bases lying between them. The CDR3 totals 14 residues. Germline V gene lookup returns CDR1 LNHDA and CDR2 SQIVND (reference sequence).

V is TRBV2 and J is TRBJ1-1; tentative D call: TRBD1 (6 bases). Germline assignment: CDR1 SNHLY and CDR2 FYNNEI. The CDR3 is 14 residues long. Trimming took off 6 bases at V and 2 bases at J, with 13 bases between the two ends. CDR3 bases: TGTGCCAGCAGGGACATACAGGGAAACACTGAAGCTTTCTTT. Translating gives CASRDIQGNTEAFF.

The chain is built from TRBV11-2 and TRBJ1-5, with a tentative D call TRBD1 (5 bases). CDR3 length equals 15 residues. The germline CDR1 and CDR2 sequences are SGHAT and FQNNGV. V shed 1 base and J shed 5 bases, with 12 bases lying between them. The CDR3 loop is CASSLAAGGDQPQHF. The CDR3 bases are TGTGCCAGCAGCTTAGCGGCTGGAGGGGATCAGCCCCAGCATTTT.

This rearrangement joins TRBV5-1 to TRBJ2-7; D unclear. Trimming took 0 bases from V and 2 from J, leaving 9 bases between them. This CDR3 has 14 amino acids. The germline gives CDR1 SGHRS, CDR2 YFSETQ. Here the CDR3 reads CASSLGHETYEQYF. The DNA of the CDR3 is TGCGCCAGCAGCTTGGGACACGAAACCTACGAGCAGTACTTC.

The CDR3 region has the DNA TGTGCCAGCAGCTCGGCAGGTGAGACTGGCTACACCTTC. This gives the protein CASSSAGETGYTF. The V and J genes are TRBV11-3 and TRBJ1-2; no clear D. V lost 4 bases and J lost 7, with 13 bases in between. CDR3 length: 13 residues. The germline V gene has CDR1 SGHNT and CDR2 YENEEA.

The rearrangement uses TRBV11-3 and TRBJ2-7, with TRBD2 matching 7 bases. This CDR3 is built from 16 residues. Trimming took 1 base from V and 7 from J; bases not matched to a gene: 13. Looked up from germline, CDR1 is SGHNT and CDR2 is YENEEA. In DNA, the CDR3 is TGTGCCAGCAGCTTAGGGGATTGGCGGGGGTCTGATGAGCAGTACTTC. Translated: CASSLGDWRGSDEQYF.

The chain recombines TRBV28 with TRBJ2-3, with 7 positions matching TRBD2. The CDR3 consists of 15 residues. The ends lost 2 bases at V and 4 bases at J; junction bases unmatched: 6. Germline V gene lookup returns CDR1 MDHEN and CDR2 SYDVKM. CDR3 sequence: CASSLGAGASDTQYF. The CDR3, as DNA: TGTGCCAGCAGTTTAGGGGCGGGAGCCTCAGATACGCAGTATTTT.

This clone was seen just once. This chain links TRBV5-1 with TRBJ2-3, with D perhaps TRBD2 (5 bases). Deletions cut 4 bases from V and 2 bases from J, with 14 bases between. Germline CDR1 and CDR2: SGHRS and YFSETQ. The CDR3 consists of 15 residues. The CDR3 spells CASSPRPDFTDTQYF. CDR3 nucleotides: TGCGCCAGCAGCCCCAGACCGGACTTCACAGATACGCAGTATTTT.

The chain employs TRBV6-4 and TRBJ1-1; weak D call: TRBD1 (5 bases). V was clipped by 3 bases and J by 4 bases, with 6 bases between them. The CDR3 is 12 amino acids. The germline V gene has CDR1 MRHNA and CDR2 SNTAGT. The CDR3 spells CASSDGATEAFF. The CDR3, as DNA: TGTGCCAGCAGTGATGGGGCCACTGAAGCTTTCTTT.

The CDR3 sequence: CASSSYQFDSNYGYTF. The DNA of the CDR3 is TGTGCCAGCAGTTCTTACCAGTTCGACAGTAACTATGGCTACACCTTC. The J gene is TRBJ1-2, the V gene TRBV6-6; possibly TRBD1 for D (5 bases). This CDR3 has 16 residues. V dropped 4 bases and J dropped 1 base, with 16 bases sitting between them. CDR1 is MNHNY, CDR2 SVGAGI, per germline (reference sequence).

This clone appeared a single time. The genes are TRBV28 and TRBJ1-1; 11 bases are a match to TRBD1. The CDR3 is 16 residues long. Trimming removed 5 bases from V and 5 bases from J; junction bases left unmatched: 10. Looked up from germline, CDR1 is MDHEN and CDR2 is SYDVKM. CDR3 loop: CASSLSPGTGGTEAFF. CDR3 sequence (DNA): TGTGCCAGCAGTCTCTCTCCCGGGACAGGGGGGACTGAAGCTTTCTTT.

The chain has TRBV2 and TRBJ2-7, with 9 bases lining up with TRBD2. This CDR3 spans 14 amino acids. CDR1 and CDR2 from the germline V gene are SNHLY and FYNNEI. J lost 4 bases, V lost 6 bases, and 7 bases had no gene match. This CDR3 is CASRVAGVVYEQYF. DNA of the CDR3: TGTGCCAGCAGAGTAGCGGGAGTGGTATACGAGCAGTACTTC.

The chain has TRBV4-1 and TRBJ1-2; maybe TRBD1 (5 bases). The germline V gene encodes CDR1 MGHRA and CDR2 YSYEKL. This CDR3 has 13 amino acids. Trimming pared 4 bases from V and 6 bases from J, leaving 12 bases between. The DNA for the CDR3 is TGCGCCAGCAGCCGCACGGGGGGGGATGGCTACACCTTC. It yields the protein CASSRTGGDGYTF.

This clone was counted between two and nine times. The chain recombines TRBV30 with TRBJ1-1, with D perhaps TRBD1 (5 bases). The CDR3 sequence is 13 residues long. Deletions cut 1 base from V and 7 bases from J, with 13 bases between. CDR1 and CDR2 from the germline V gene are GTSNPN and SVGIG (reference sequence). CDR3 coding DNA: TGTGCCTGGAGTGCTTGGGGGGGTGGTGAAGCTTTCTTT. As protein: CAWSAWGGGEAFF.

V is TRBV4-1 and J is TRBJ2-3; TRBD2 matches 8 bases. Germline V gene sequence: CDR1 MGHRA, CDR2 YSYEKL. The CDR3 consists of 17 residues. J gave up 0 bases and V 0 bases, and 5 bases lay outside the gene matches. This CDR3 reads CASSQDSGGESTDTQYF. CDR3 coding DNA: TGCGCCAGCAGCCAAGATTCGGGGGGGGAAAGCACAGATACGCAGTATTTT.

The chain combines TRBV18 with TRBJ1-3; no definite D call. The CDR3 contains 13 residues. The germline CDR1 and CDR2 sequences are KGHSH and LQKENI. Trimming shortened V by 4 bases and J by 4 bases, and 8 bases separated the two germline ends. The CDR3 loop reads CASSQPAGNTIYF. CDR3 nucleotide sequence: TGTGCCAGCTCACAACCGGCAGGAAACACCATATATTTT. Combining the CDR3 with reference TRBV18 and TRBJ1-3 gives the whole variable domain NAGVMQNPRHLVRRRGQEARLRCSPMKGHSHVYWYRQLPEEGLKFMVYLQKENIIDESGMPKERFSAEFPKEGPSILRIQQVVRGDSAAYFCASSQPAGNTIYFGEGSWLTVV.

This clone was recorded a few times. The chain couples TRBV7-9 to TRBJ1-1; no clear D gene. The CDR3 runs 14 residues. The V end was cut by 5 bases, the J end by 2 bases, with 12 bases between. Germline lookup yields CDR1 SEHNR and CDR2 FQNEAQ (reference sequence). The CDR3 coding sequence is TGTGCCAGCAGCCTTCTGGGAGGAAACACTGAAGCTTTCTTT. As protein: CASSLLGGNTEAFF.

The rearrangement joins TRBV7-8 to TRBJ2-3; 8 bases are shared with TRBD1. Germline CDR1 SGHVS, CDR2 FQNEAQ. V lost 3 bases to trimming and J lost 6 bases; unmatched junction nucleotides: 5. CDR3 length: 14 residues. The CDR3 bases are TGTGCCAGCAGCTTCTCCCAGGGGGCTGATACGCAGTATTTT. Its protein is CASSFSQGADTQYF.

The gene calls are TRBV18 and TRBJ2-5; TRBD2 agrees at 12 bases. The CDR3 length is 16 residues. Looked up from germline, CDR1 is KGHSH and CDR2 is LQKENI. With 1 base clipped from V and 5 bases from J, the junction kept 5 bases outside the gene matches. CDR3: CASSPRLAGVSETQYF. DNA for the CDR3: TGTGCCAGCTCACCACGACTAGCGGGGGTTTCGGAGACCCAGTACTTC.

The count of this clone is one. For the CDR3, the DNA is TGTGCCAGCAGCTTACCTGGAGCAGACTACACAGATACGCAGTATTTT. This sequence encodes CASSLPGADYTDTQYF. The rearrangement joins TRBV7-3 to TRBJ2-3; maybe TRBD2 (5 bases). Trimming left V 2 bases short and J 2 bases short, with 14 bases between. Germline CDR1 is SGHTA and CDR2 is FQGTGA. The CDR3 has 16 residues. Variable domain in full (rest from reference TRBV7-3 and TRBJ2-3): GAGVSQTPSNKVTEKGKYVELRCDPISGHTALYWYRQSLGQGPEFLIYFQGTGAADDSGLPNDRFFAVRPEGSVSTLKIQRTERGDSAVYLCASSLPGADYTDTQYFGPGTRLTVL.